The source of this TCR beta chain is a study of cytomegalovirus exposure and HLA in healthy donors. The PCR was carried out with 60 Vbeta primers and 13 Jbeta primers. The repertoire was sequenced with immunoSEQ multiplex PCR; TCRdb's copy has only in-frame clones and lacks some. The sample lists 120,000 to 150,000 clones, nearly 90% occurring once. In germline, CDR1 is SGHTA, CDR2 FQGNSA. V lost 4 bases and J lost 7; bases outside the gene matches: 10. The CDR3 extends over 15 amino acids. V usage is TRBV7-2 and J usage is TRBJ1-2; 9 bases line up with TRBD1. The sequenced sample was PBMCs. The sequence came from a woman aged 40 to 49 in good health and CMV-seronegative. CDR3 protein: CASSSKVQGASGYTF. DNA for the CDR3: TGTGCCAGCAGCTCCAAAGTACAGGGGGCTAGTGGCTACACCTTC.